The sequence of this T cell receptor (beta chain) was determined in a study of T cell responses to AZD1222 COVID-19 vaccine. As regards this clone: Its cognate antigen is unknown.

Findings and limits, study-wide: A reported finding is that nearly half of spike-specific TCRs target unmutated variant regions. The breadth and depth of Spike-specific TCRs increased once two AZD1222 doses had been given.

Germline CDR1 is SGDLS and CDR2 is YYNGEE. Trimming took 0 bases from V and 0 from J; bases not matched to a gene: 7. This CDR3 has 17 residues. Profiled with immunoSEQ multiplex PCR; TCRdb holds only in-frame clones, not every one. The table includes approximately 83,000 clones, just over 90% detected once. The chain is built from TRBV9 and TRBJ2-3, with 7 bases matching TRBD2. The starting material was peripheral blood, obtained on day 0 of MenACWY control vaccination. The TCR comes from an adult in good health. CDR3 nucleotides: TGTGCCAGCAGCGTAGGTAGCGGGTGGACTAGCACAGATACGCAGTATTTT. It yields the protein CASSVGSGWTSTDTQYF. Full variable domain (remainder filled in from reference TRBV9 and TRBJ2-3): DSGVTQTPKHLITATGQRVTLRCSPRSGDLSVYWYQQSLDQGLQFLIQYYNGEERAKGNILERFSAQQFPDLHSELNLSSLELGDSALYFCASSVGSGWTSTDTQYFGPGTRLTVL.